These T cell receptor beta chains were read from a single sample in a study of blood T cells in healthy people across ages. Using its own MiXCR run on the 5' RACE reads, TCRdb lists one record per CDR3 protein. The sample holds 1,500,000 or so distinct CDR3 sequences, around 59% seen once. Specimen: blood. All receptors come from a man between 18 and 29 years old in good health. Each CDR3 is given with its conserved first and last residue. The order of the fields is J gene, V gene, CDR3 protein.

J gene: TRBJ1-2
V gene: TRBV20-1
CDR3 protein: CSARGARTGPDYGYTF

J gene: TRBJ2-7
V gene: TRBV29-1
CDR3 protein: CSASRDLYNEQYF

J gene: TRBJ2-4
V gene: TRBV4-2
CDR3 protein: CASSQDVGGGALAKNIQYF

J gene: TRBJ2-1
V gene: TRBV20-1
CDR3 protein: CSATKPRLAGSPYNEQFF

J gene: TRBJ2-4
V gene: TRBV28
CDR3 protein: CASSLDENIQYF

J gene: TRBJ1-6
V gene: TRBV27
CDR3 protein: CASSTGTGLSYNSPLHF

J gene: -
V gene: TRBV6-6
CDR3 protein: CASIGQTSEQYF

J gene: TRBJ2-5
V gene: TRBV5-1
CDR3 protein: CASSVEITETQYF

J gene: TRBJ1-2
V gene: TRBV3-1
CDR3 protein: CASSQEGGAGGLSGYTF

J gene: -
V gene: TRBV5-1
CDR3 protein: CASSFMTAGDEQYF

J gene: TRBJ1-1
V gene: TRBV6-2/TRBV6-3
CDR3 protein: CASIRNTEAFF

J gene: TRBJ1-2
V gene: TRBV10-3
CDR3 protein: CAISEGNGYTF

J gene: TRBJ1-4
V gene: TRBV21-1
CDR3 protein: CASRKTTGGKLFF

J gene: TRBJ2-7
V gene: TRBV20-1
CDR3 protein: CSARTGGELYEQYF

J gene: TRBJ1-2
V gene: TRBV11-2
CDR3 protein: CASSLQVRGGGYTF

J gene: TRBJ1-1
V gene: TRBV12-3/TRBV12-4
CDR3 protein: CASSLVRTNTEAFF

J gene: TRBJ2-1
V gene: TRBV6-5
CDR3 protein: CASSYSGGGDEQFF

J gene: TRBJ2-2
V gene: TRBV14
CDR3 protein: CASSHRAGRNTGELFF

J gene: TRBJ1-3
V gene: TRBV2
CDR3 protein: CASTEGPGNTIYF

J gene: TRBJ1-2
V gene: TRBV6-1
CDR3 protein: CASLDFNYGYTF

J gene: TRBJ2-3
V gene: TRBV25-1
CDR3 protein: CASNRVGGTDTQYF

J gene: TRBJ2-7
V gene: TRBV7-4
CDR3 protein: CASQPRPRAYEQYF

J gene: -
V gene: TRBV9
CDR3 protein: CASSVDLAGTQYF

J gene: TRBJ2-5
V gene: TRBV7-6
CDR3 protein: CASSSIADLQETQYF

J gene: TRBJ2-1
V gene: TRBV5-1
CDR3 protein: CASSLLLAPRTENEQFF

J gene: TRBJ2-1
V gene: TRBV20-1
CDR3 protein: CSALTGGRAPHNEQFF

J gene: TRBJ1-4
V gene: TRBV12-3/TRBV12-4
CDR3 protein: CASRQVDRANGKLFF

J gene: TRBJ2-2
V gene: TRBV5-6
CDR3 protein: CASSLVVITGELFF

J gene: TRBJ2-5
V gene: TRBV11-2
CDR3 protein: CASSPLIVGETQYF

J gene: TRBJ2-5
V gene: TRBV2
CDR3 protein: CASAADNQETQYF

J gene: TRBJ1-1
V gene: TRBV25-1
CDR3 protein: CASSWAGGRTEAFF

J gene: TRBJ2-5
V gene: TRBV4-1
CDR3 protein: CASSRNTAETQYF